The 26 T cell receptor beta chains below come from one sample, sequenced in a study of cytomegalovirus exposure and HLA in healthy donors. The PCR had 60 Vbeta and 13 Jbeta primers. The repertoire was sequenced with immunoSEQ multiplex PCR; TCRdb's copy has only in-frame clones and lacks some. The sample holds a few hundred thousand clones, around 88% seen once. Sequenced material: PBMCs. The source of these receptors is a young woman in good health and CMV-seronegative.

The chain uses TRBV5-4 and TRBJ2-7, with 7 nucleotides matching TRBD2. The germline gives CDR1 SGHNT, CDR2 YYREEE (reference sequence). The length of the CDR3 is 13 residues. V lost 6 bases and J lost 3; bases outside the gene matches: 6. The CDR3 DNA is TGTGCCAGCACCGCGGGAGAGCGCTACGAGCAGTACTTC. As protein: CASTAGERYEQYF.

CDR3 DNA sequence: TGTGCCAGCAGTCCCGGACTAGCGGGAAGCAATGAGCAGTTCTTC. The encoded protein is CASSPGLAGSNEQFF. The rearrangement links TRBV11-3 to TRBJ2-1, with 12 bases identical to TRBD2. Per germline, CDR1 SGHNT and CDR2 YENEEA. The length of the CDR3 is 15 residues. V gave up 6 bases and J gave up 6 bases; unmatched junction bases: 6.

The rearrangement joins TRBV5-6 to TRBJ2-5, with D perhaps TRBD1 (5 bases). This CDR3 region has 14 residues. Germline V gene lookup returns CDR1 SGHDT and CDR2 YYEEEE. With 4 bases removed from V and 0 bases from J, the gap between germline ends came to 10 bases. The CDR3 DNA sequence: TGTGCCAGCAGCAAGACAGCATACCAAGAGACCCAGTACTTC. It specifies CASSKTAYQETQYF. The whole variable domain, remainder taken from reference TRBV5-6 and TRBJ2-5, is DAGVTQSPTHLIKTRGQQVTLRCSPKSGHDTVSWYQQALGQGPQFIFQYYEEEERQRGNFPDRFSGHQFPNYSSELNVNALLLGDSALYLCASSKTAYQETQYFGPGTRLLVL.

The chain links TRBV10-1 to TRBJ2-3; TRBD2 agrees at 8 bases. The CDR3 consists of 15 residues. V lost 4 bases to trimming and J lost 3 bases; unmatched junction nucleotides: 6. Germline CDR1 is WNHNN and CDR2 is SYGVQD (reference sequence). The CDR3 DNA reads TGCGCCAGCAGTGCGGGGACTAGTGGGACAGATACGCAGTATTTT. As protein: CASSAGTSGTDTQYF.

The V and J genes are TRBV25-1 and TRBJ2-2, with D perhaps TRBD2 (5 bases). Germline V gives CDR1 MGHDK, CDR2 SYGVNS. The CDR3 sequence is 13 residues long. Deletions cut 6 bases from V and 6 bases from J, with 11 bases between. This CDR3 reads CASSSWGAGELFF. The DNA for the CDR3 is TGTGCCAGCAGCTCATGGGGAGCCGGGGAGCTGTTTTTT.

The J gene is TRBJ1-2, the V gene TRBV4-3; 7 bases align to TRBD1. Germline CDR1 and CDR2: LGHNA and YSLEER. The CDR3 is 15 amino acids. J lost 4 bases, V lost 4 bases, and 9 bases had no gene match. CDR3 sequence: CASSPRTGQSYGYTF. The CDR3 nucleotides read TGCGCCAGCAGCCCCCGGACAGGCCAAAGCTATGGCTACACCTTC.

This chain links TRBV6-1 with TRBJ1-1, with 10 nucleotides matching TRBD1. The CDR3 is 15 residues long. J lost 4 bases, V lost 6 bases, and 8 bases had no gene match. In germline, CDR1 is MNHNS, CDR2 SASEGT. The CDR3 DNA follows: TGTGCCAGCAGCCGACAGGGGGCGATGGTCACTGAAGCTTTCTTT. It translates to CASSRQGAMVTEAFF.

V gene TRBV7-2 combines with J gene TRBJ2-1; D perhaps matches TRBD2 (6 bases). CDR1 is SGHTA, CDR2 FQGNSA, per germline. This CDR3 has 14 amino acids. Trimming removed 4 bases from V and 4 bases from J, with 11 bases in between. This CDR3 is CASSSRLEYNEQFF. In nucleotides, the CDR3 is TGTGCCAGCAGCTCACGACTAGAATACAATGAGCAGTTCTTC.

The CDR3, as DNA: TGTGCCAGCAGTCCGGGAGAGATCGATACGCAGTATTTT. Translated: CASSPGEIDTQYF. The V call is TRBV6-6, the J call TRBJ2-3; D possibly corresponds to TRBD2 (6 bases). CDR3 length: 13 residues. Trimming removed 5 bases from V and 6 bases from J, with 12 bases in between. Per germline, CDR1 MNHNY and CDR2 SVGAGI (reference sequence).

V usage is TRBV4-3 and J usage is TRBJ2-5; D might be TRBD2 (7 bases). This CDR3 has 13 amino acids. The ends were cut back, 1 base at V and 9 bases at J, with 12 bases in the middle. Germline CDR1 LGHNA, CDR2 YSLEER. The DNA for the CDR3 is TGCGCCAGCAGCCAAGTTGTCGGGGGGCCCCAGTACTTC. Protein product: CASSQVVGGPQYF.

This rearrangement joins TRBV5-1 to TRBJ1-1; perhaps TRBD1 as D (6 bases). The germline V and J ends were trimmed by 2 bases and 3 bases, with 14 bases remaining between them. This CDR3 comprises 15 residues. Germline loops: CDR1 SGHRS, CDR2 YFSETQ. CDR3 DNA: TGCGCCAGCAGCTTCCAGGGGCGAAAGGACACTGAAGCTTTCTTT. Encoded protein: CASSFQGRKDTEAFF.

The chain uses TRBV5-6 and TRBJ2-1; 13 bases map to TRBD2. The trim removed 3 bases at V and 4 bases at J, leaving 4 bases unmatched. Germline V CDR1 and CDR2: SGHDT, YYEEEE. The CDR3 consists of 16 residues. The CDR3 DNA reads TGTGCCAGCAGCTCGGGACTAGCGGGACCATACAATGAGCAGTTCTTC. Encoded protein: CASSSGLAGPYNEQFF.

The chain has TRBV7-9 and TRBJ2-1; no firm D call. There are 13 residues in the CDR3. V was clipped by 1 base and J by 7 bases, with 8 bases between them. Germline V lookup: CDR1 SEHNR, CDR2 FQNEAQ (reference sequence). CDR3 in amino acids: CASSLGVLNEQFF. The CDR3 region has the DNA TGTGCCAGCAGCTTAGGAGTATTGAATGAGCAGTTCTTC. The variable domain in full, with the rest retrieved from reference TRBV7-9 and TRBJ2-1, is DTGVSQNPRHKITKRGQNVTFRCDPISEHNRLYWYRQTLGQGPEFLTYFQNEAQLEKSRLLSDRFSAERPKGSFSTLEIQRTEQGDSAMYLCASSLGVLNEQFFGPGTRLTVL.

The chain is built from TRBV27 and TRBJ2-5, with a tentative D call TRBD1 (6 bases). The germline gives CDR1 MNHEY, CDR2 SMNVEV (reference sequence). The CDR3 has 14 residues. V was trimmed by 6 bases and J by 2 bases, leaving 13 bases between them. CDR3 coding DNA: TGTGCCAGCAGCATCCGGACAGCACAAGAGACCCAGTACTTC. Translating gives CASSIRTAQETQYF.

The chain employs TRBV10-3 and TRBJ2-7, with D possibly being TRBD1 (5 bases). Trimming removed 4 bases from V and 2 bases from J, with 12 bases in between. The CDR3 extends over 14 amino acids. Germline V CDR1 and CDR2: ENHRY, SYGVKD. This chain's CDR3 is CAISGREGAYEQYF. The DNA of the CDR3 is TGTGCCATCAGTGGGCGCGAAGGGGCCTACGAGCAGTACTTC.

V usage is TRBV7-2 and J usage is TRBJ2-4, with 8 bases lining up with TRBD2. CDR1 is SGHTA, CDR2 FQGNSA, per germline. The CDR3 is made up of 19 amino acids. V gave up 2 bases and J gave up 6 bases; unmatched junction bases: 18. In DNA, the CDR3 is TGTGCCAGCAGCTTATTTTCGCTTCAGACTAGCGAGAGACGAAACATTCAGTACTTC. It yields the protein CASSLFSLQTSERRNIQYF. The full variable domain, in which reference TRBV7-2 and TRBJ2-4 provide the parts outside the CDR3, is GAGVSQSPSNKVTEKGKDVELRCDPISGHTALYWYRQSLGQGLEFLIYFQGNSAPDKSGLPSDRFSAERTGGSVSTLTIQRTQQEDSAVYLCASSLFSLQTSERRNIQYFGAGTRLSVL.

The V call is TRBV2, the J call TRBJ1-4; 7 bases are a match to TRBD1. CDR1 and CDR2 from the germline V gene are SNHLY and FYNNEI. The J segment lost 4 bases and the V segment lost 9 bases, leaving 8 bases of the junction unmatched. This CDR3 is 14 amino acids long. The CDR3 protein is CASRDRSNNEKLFF. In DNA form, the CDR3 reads TGTGCCAGTAGGGACAGAAGTAATAATGAAAAACTGTTTTTT.

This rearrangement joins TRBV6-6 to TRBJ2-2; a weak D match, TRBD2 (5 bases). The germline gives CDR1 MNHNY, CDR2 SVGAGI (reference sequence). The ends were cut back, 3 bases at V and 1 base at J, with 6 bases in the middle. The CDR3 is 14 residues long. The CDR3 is CASSYGGNTGELFF. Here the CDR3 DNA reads TGTGCCAGCAGTTATGGAGGGAACACCGGGGAGCTGTTTTTT.

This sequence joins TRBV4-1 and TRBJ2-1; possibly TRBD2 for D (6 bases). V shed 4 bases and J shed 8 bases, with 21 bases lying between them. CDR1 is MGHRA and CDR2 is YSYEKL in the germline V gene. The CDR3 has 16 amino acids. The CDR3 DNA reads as TGCGCCAGCAGCCCCCAGACTGGCGGGGAGAGAGATGAGCAGTTCTTC. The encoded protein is CASSPQTGGERDEQFF.

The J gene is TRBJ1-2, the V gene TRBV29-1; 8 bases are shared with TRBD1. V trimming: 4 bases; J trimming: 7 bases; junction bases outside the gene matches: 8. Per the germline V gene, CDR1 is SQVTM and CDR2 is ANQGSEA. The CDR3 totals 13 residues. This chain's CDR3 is CSVVLQGATGYTF. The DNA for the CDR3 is TGCAGCGTTGTTTTGCAGGGGGCCACTGGCTACACCTTC.

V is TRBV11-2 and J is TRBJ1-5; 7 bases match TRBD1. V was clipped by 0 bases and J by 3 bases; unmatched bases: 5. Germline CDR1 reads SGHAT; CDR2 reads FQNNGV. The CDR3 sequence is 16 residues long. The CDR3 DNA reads TGTGCCAGCAGCTTAGACAGGGGACAGCTCAATCAGCCCCAGCATTTT. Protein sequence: CASSLDRGQLNQPQHF.

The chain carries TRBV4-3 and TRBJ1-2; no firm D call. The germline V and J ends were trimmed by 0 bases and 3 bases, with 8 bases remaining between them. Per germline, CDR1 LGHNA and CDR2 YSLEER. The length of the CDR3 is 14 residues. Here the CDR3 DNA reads TGCGCCAGCAGCCAAGAGTTCACGGACTATGGCTACACCTTC. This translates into CASSQEFTDYGYTF.

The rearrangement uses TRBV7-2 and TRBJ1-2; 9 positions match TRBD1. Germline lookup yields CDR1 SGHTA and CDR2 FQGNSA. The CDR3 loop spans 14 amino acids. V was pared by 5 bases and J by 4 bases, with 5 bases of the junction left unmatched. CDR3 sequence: CASSSRDRAYGYTF. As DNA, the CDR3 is TGTGCCAGCAGCAGCCGGGACAGGGCCTATGGCTACACCTTC.

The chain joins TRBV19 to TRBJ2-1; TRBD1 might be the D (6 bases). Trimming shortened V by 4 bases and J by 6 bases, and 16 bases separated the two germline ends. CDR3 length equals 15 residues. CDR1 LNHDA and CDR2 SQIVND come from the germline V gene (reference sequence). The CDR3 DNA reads TGTGCCAGTAGTAAACAGGGTATCCTGAGCAATGAGCAGTTCTTC. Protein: CASSKQGILSNEQFF.

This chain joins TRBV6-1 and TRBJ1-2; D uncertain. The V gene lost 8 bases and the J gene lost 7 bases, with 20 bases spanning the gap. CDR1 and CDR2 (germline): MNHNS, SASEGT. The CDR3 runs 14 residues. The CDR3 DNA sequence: TGTGCCAGCCTTGACCGGGTTTTAAGTTCTGGCTACACCTTC. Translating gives CASLDRVLSSGYTF.

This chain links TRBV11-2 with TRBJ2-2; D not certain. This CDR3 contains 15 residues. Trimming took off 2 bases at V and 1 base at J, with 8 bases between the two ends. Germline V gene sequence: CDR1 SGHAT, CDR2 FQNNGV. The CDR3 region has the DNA TGTGCCAGCAGCTTATATCTTATGAACACCGGGGAGCTGTTTTTT. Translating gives CASSLYLMNTGELFF.